This record concerns one T cell receptor beta chain sequence. Its binding antigen is unknown. A read error may be the cause here, since a much bigger clone is one base away. The missing conserved phenylalanine or tryptophan at the end of this CDR3 makes a read error likely. TCRdb records Illumina HiSeq 2000 as the sequencer. TCR beta chain libraries were generated through multiplex PCR amplification. High-throughput sequencing was used to analyze the amplified TCR beta chain products. Through fastp at Q25 and MiXCR, TCRdb rebuilt clones from the public reads, retaining in-frame beta chains. Rows matching on CDR3 protein sequence are summarized as one entry with the most common DNA and genes. A total of approximately 280,000 distinct CDR3 sequences appear in this sample, around 30% of them only once. Together, the top ten hold roughly 1.1% of the sample. The data stem from a study of breast tumors, draining lymph nodes, adjacent tissues (TCRdb year 2016). The study in broad terms: The study compared TCR beta repertoires across tumor, adjacent nontumor tissue and axillary lymph nodes from breast cancer patients. In human breast cancer, the study set out to assess how tumor, surrounding tissue and draining lymph node repertoires relate to one another and whether T cells might be exchanged between them.

Lymph node samples came from the axillary draining lymph nodes of breast cancer patients. The study at large found these results: T-cell repertoire diversity in tumors was found to be lower than in lymph nodes but higher than in nontumor tissue, and preferential V and J gene usage was observed. The data were judged consistent with most tumor T cells deriving from the lymph node and then expanding within tumor tissue. Tumor and nontumor tissue repertoires were significantly more similar in luminal-like than in basal-like breast cancer. The study presented the conclusion that tumor T cells originate in lymph nodes as consistent with a hypothesis, not as something directly demonstrated.

The specimen was axillary lymph node tissue. This receptor was obtained from a female donor with breast cancer. Some clones in this sample may be carry-over from other donors' samples.

This receptor has the CDR3 CASSPWGADTQYL. The DNA is TGCGCCAGCAGCCCCTGGGGCGCAGATACGCAGTATTTG. The rearranged segments are TRBV4-1 and TRBJ2-3; a tentative D call is TRBD1 (5 bases match). For CDR1 and CDR2, the germline V gene lists MGHRA and YSYEKL. The V end loses 4 bases and the J end loses 4 bases, and a stretch of 9 bases separates them. The CDR3 adds up to 13 amino acids, both ends counted. Only the CDR3 region is kept as DNA, spanning 39 bases read in frame from base 1.